Below are 11 T cell receptor beta chains sequenced from a single sample in a study of blood T cell repertoires in COVID-19. Produced via immunoSEQ multiplex PCR; TCRdb's table is partial and in-frame only. This table holds 95,000 to 120,000 clones, 81% found once. Material for sequencing was peripheral blood. These receptors all stem from a man between 50 and 59 years old with acute or convalescent COVID-19.

This clone was detected once. The genes are TRBV2 and TRBJ1-5, with a tentative D call TRBD1 (6 bases). The ends were cut back, 3 bases at V and 3 bases at J, with 9 bases in the middle. Germline V gene lookup returns CDR1 SNHLY and CDR2 FYNNEI. The CDR3 has 14 residues. CDR3 region: CASSDRGPNQPQHF. CDR3 sequence (DNA): TGTGCCAGCAGTGACAGGGGCCCCAATCAGCCCCAGCATTTT.

A note on this clone: Other DNA variants within this sample encode the same CDR3. The chain combines TRBV6-5 with TRBJ1-2; 8 nucleotides line up with TRBD1. The CDR3 runs 13 residues. Losses at the gene ends were 6 bases for V and 4 bases for J; bases not matched to a gene: 4. The germline CDR1 and CDR2 sequences are MNHEY and SVGAGI. CDR3 nucleotides: TGTGCCAGCAGCAGACAGGGGAGCTATGGCTACACCTTC. Encoded protein: CASSRQGSYGYTF.

The chain is built from TRBV28 and TRBJ2-4, with D possibly being TRBD2 (6 bases). Germline V lookup: CDR1 MDHEN, CDR2 SYDVKM. The CDR3 is made up of 12 amino acids. V was trimmed by 2 bases and J by 7 bases, leaving 6 bases between them. This CDR3 is CASSLGGNIQYF. In nucleotides, the CDR3 is TGTGCCAGCAGTTTAGGAGGGAACATTCAGTACTTC.

V is TRBV27 and J is TRBJ1-2, with D tentatively TRBD1 (5 bases). The CDR3 runs 15 residues. CDR1 is MNHEY, CDR2 SMNVEV, per germline (reference sequence). The V gene lost 6 bases and the J gene lost 3 bases, with 17 bases spanning the gap. The CDR3 region is CASSPGKGRDYGYTF. The CDR3, as DNA: TGTGCCAGCAGCCCCGGTAAGGGGAGGGACTATGGCTACACCTTC.

This rearrangement joins TRBV6-5 to TRBJ1-2; D ambiguous. This CDR3 comprises 14 residues. The ends were cut back, 2 bases at V and 4 bases at J, with 11 bases in the middle. Looked up from germline, CDR1 is MNHEY and CDR2 is SVGAGI. CDR3 amino acids: CASSYGEGGYGYTF. CDR3 sequence (DNA): TGTGCCAGCAGTTACGGAGAGGGTGGCTATGGCTACACCTTC.

This sequence joins TRBV12-3 or TRBV12-4 and TRBJ1-2; D gene uncertain. V was shortened by 3 bases and J by 7 bases, with 3 bases between the two germline ends. The CDR3 consists of 10 residues. The CDR3 is CASSFGGYTF. CDR3 coding DNA: TGTGCCAGCAGTTTCGGTGGCTACACCTTC.

V gene TRBV3-1 (or the pseudogene TRBV3-2) combines with J gene TRBJ1-5; D may be TRBD1 (5 bases). The CDR3 sequence is 13 residues long. The V gene lost 4 bases and the J gene lost 3 bases, with 7 bases spanning the gap. Germline loops: CDR1 LGHDT, CDR2 YNNKEL (reference sequence). DNA of the CDR3: TGTGCCAGCAGCCTGGACATCAATCAGCCCCAGCATTTT. It translates to CASSLDINQPQHF.

The chain uses TRBV5-1 and TRBJ1-1; D is ambiguous. The V gene's germline CDR1 is SGHRS and CDR2 YFSETQ. This CDR3 spans 13 amino acids. V gave up 0 bases and J gave up 8 bases, with 11 bases separating them. The CDR3 DNA reads as TGCGCCAGCAGCTTGGAAGCATCCACCGAAGCTTTCTTT. The encoded protein is CASSLEASTEAFF.

The chain uses TRBV2 and TRBJ2-1; 7 nucleotides agree with TRBD1. The CDR3 totals 15 residues. Germline V lookup: CDR1 SNHLY, CDR2 FYNNEI. After removal of 4 bases from V and 2 bases from J, the junction contained 5 bases not matched to a gene. For the CDR3, the DNA is TGTGCCAGCAGTGCCAGACAGGGCCCCTACAATGAGCAGTTCTTC. It is translated as CASSARQGPYNEQFF.

The chain is built from TRBV5-1 and TRBJ2-2; TRBD1 is a possible D gene (5 bases). V shed 4 bases and J shed 6 bases, with 13 bases lying between them. CDR1 SGHRS and CDR2 YFSETQ come from the germline V gene. The CDR3 is 14 amino acids. CDR3 amino acids: CASSPVAGSGELFF. The CDR3 region has the DNA TGCGCCAGCAGCCCCGTTGCAGGGTCCGGGGAGCTGTTTTTT.

A note on this clone: This CDR3 is also generated by other DNA sequences in the sample. This chain uses TRBV29-1 with TRBJ2-3; 7 bases are a match to TRBD1. V dropped 6 bases and J dropped 3; count of bases not matched to a gene: 3. The CDR3 length is 12 residues. Looked up from germline, CDR1 is SQVTM and CDR2 is ANQGSEA. CDR3 DNA: TGCAGCGTGGGGACAGTAACAGATACGCAGTATTTT. Its translation: CSVGTVTDTQYF.